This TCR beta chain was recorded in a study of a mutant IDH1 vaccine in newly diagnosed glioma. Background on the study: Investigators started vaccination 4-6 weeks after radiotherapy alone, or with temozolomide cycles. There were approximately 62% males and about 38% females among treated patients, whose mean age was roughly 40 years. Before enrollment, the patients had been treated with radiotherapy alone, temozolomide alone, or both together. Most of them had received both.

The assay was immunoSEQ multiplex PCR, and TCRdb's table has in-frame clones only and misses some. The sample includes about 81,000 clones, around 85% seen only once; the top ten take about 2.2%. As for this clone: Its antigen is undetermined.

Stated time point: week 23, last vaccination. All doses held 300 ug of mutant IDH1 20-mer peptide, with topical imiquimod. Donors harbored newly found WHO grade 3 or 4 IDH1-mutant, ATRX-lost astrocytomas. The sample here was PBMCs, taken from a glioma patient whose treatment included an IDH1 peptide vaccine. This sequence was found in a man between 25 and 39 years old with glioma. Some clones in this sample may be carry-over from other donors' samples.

This chain's CDR3 is CASSLEWNTGELFF. The CDR3 DNA is TGTGCCAGCAGCTTGGAGTGGAACACCGGGGAGCTGTTTTTT. V usage is TRBV5-6 and J usage is TRBJ2-2, with D uncertain. Germline V gene data show CDR1 as SGHDT and CDR2 as YYEEEE. V shed 0 bases and J shed 1 base, with 4 bases lying between them. The CDR3 totals 14 residues.